This T cell receptor (beta chain) was observed in a study of cytomegalovirus exposure and HLA in healthy donors (dated by TCRdb to 2017 to 2019). At the level of the whole study: An earlier analysis of some 620 of the donors reported under 300 Gb of sequence data and approximately 120 million unique TCR beta sequences obtained from around 190 million T cells. Approximately 310 gigabases of sequencing data and 75 million to 85 million unique TCR sequences made up an early release that covered around 640 HLA-typed donors. Among the approximately 400 genotyped donors, around 81% belonged to the genetic ancestry cluster associated with self-reported Caucasian donors. The study was designed to test whether signatures of past pathogen exposure could be identified by cataloging public T cell receptors. The study profiled the T cell repertoires of 500 to 800 subjects by immunosequencing and related them to cytomegalovirus serostatus. Along with the roughly 610-subject first cohort, a separate validation cohort of more than 90 different subjects was used. The study combined high-throughput TCR immunosequencing, statistical association of individual TCRs with disease status, and machine learning to predict cytomegalovirus infection status. A later analysis re-analyzed previously published TCR beta repertoires from roughly 630 donors and added high-resolution HLA genotyping to study TCR occurrence patterns. The later analysis used no new phenotypic data to find candidate immune exposures, relying instead on TCR beta sequences and their occurrence across donors. In an earlier analysis of 587 of the donors, high-throughput TCR beta sequencing was used to judge whether each TCR beta V gene segment behaved as functional or pseudogenic. Alongside the repertoire data, information on donor age, sex, ethnicity and CMV serostatus was compiled. In a later genetic analysis, genome-wide SNP genotypes for about three fifths of the roughly 670 donors were used, and that subset was treated as a discovery cohort. All discovery cohort repertoires had been generated on a single sequencing platform. Class I and class II HLA loci were covered by the typing at four-digit resolution. Typing coverage differed by locus: A, B, C, DRB1 and DQB1 were typed in roughly 620-640 donors, DQA1 in 500 to 550, DPA1 in 600 to 610, and DPB1 in around 440. Roughly five DR-DQ haplotypes were treated as single units for association and clustering because of strong linkage in the cohort. Among roughly 400 genotyped donors of the cohort, an average of around 250,000 unique TCR beta nucleotide sequences was sequenced per donor, of which about 18% were non-productive. General findings and caveats noted by the study authors: Some IMGT-functional V segments, including TRBV6-2 and TRBV6-3, could not be distinguished by the 87-base-pair reads and were therefore excluded. Compared with the approximately 600-donor mean, donors in an Asian-associated ancestry cluster had fewer N-insertions in productive TCRs, according to a later genetic analysis. Sequencing depth was assumed to be roughly uniform across donors in the presence/absence analyses, though that assumption may not hold. Specific HLA alleles were associated with 15,000 to 20,000 TCR beta sequences at a false discovery rate of 0.05 in a later analysis. Assigning TCR associations to individual alleles was difficult when HLA alleles, especially DR and DQ, strongly co-occurred. Linkage disequilibrium might explain the correlated functional status among segregating V segments, but an unknown experimental factor could not be ruled out. According to a later analysis, TCR association rates differed among HLA loci, with DRB1 alleles showing the most associated TCRs and HLA-C alleles showing the fewest. The authors suggested that the approach could potentially be extended to other disease states and immunological phenotypes. The only immune exposure information available for the cohort was CMV serostatus. While some public TCRs were present in many individuals, most TCR sequences turned up only very rarely across donors. Because HLA typing was unavailable for some donors at each locus, only the typed subset was used in association tests. The cohort was sequenced for TCR beta chains only, and without alpha or paired-chain data the features that could be detected were limited. Most CMV-associated TCR beta chains appeared to be HLA-restricted in a later analysis, and the HLA associations seemed to be driven largely by CMV exposure. In an earlier analysis of under 600 of the donors, most TCR beta V segments were observed in productive rearrangements about 90% or about 30% of the time, broadly matching IMGT annotations. The study gave a list of some 150 TCR beta chains associated with cytomegalovirus. A later analysis reported that several top co-occurrence clusters appeared linked to parvovirus B19, influenza, CMV and Epstein-Barr virus. Because counts were too low, some 17 rarely observed V segments, including chromosome 9 orphons, were left out of the earlier analysis of several hundred of the donors. In vitro tests confirmed that a few of the cytomegalovirus-associated TCR beta chains recognize cytomegalovirus antigens. Cytomegalovirus status was reported to be diagnosed by the classifier with high specificity and sensitivity in both the original and validation cohorts. A later genetic analysis associated a missense DCLRE1C variant with V-gene and J-gene trimming of TCR beta chains, and an independent cohort replicated the association. A cluster of highly shared sequence variants was judged likely to represent a technical artifact of the sequencing pipeline. A later analysis found that HLA-associated TCR beta chains were more clonally expanded and had lower generation probabilities than equally common non-associated chains. A further reported finding was that TCR beta sequences accurately predicted the HLA-A and HLA-B alleles for most subjects in the first cohort.

From cysteine to phenylalanine, the CDR3 is 15 amino acids long. Solely the CDR3 DNA is kept, with 45 bases framed from the first base. V is clipped by 5 bases and J by 4 bases, and the sequence between their germline boundaries is 14 bases long. CDR1 and CDR2 are read off the germline V gene as SGHTA and FQGNSA. Comments on this clone: Its target antigen remains unknown. Base qualities were left out, and no much larger clone turns up one base away.

The cohort consisted of more than 650 healthy bone marrow donors. Cohort members were all nominally healthy when sampled, although unrecorded immune exposures were likely present. The donor tested CMV seropositive, placing the donor among the 310 or so seropositive members of the cohort. A peripheral blood sample was provided by each donor, and peripheral blood mononuclear cells were used for TCR beta sequencing. Genomic DNA was extracted from the blood cell samples with the Qiagen DNeasy Blood Extraction Kit. Libraries came from the immunoSEQ multiplex PCR assay. For the multiplex PCR, a mixture combining 60 forward primers for TCR Vbeta segments and 13 reverse primers for TCR Jbeta segments was used. The CDR3 region of rearranged TCR beta genes was amplified from genomic DNA by a multiplex PCR assay. The Illumina HiSeq System was used to sequence the amplified TCR beta libraries as 87-base-pair reads. In the original analysis: A later analysis tallied around 82 million unique TCR beta chains across the 666 repertoires, and some 12 million of those chains were shared by two or more donors. To remove PCR and sequencing errors, raw reads were error-corrected and collapsed into unique sequences using a nearest-neighbor algorithm that merged closely related sequences. To assign V, D and J gene segments, CDR3 sequences were aligned to IMGT reference sequences. For a sequence to be retained, a match of at least six nucleotides was required to both a V gene segment and a J gene segment. Rearrangements were called productive when the CDR3 lacked stop codons and stayed in frame with V and J; all others were non-productive. Following IMGT convention, CDR3 was defined as the stretch from the second conserved V-encoded cysteine up to the conserved J-encoded phenylalanine. The earlier analysis of more than 450 of the donors excluded sequences that lacked an unambiguous match to a single V gene segment. An earlier analysis of 587 of the donors called V segments functional above 56.7% productive rearrangements and segregating when the between-donor standard deviation exceeded 5%. To diagnose cytomegalovirus status from the catalog of TCR beta chain sequences, a statistical classification framework was built. In a later analysis, V and J genes were assigned by comparing TCR nucleotide sequences against IMGT/GENE-DB human TR gene sequences. A later analysis assigned CDR3 sequences and most-parsimonious VDJ recombination scenarios with the TCRdist pipeline. In a later analysis, each TCR beta chain was defined by its CDR3 amino acid sequence together with its V-gene family, and reads lacking a unique V-gene family were excluded. A later analysis removed 592 highly shared, low-generation-probability nucleotide sequences to deal with suspected cross-contamination and a sequencing artifact. In a later analysis, a clonal expansion index for each public chain was calculated from normalized within-repertoire ranks of inferred template counts. Generation probabilities in a later analysis came from a VDJ recombination model fitted to out-of-frame rearrangements, and those results were checked against IGoR. Hypergeometric tests were used in a later analysis to score TCR-TCR, TCR-HLA and TCR-CMV co-occurrence, with a repertoire-size bias correction applied to the TCR pairs. In a later analysis, false discovery rates were estimated by permuting HLA or CMV assignments 20 times. In a later analysis, co-occurring TCRs were grouped using DBSCAN, with TCRdist sequence similarity added in when clustering inside HLA-allele-positive subsets. Repertoires with fewer than 30,000 or more than 120,000 public chains, plus five repertoires with anomalous nucleotide sharing, were excluded from co-occurrence clustering. TCRdb holds this immuneACCESS table with in-frame rearrangements only. Some clones are missing; in checked studies, unresolved V genes explain under half, and the rest has no known cause. V and J calls and clone size are those listed in that table; D and trimming were worked out from the DNA. This sample is represented by 100,000 to 150,000 clones; under 85% of them were singletons. Together, the top ten hold 4% to 4.5% of the sample.

The source of this sequence is a woman between 45 and 60 years old in good health and CMV-seropositive. The sequence links TRBV7-2 to TRBJ2-2; a tentative D match to TRBD1 spans 5 bases. The sequencing sample was made of PBMCs. The CDR3 in this case is CASSRAPRATGELFF. The sequence in DNA is TGTGCCAGCAGCCGAGCCCCCAGGGCCACCGGGGAGCTGTTTTTT.